The entry that follows covers one T cell receptor beta chain sequence. Per germline, CDR1 LNHDA and CDR2 SQIVND (reference sequence). V lost 5 bases and J 5 bases, leaving 21 bases between the germline ends. The CDR3 is 16 residues long. This specimen belongs to a study of blood T cell repertoires in COVID-19. Using immunoSEQ multiplex PCR, the repertoire was profiled, and TCRdb retains in-frame clones only, with some absent. The data show 110,000 to 150,000 clones, with nearly 90% seen just once and 1.5% to 2% held by the top ten. Sequenced sample: peripheral blood. The TCR was taken from a man aged 65 to 85 with acute or convalescent COVID-19. The J gene is TRBJ2-5, the V gene TRBV19, with D possibly being TRBD1 (6 bases). DNA for the CDR3: TGTGCCAGTAGTTCCCTCAGACAGGTTGGTTGGGAGACCCAGTACTTC. Its protein is CASSSLRQVGWETQYF.